These 31 T cell receptor beta chains share one sample of origin, sequenced in a study of blood T cell repertoires in COVID-19. Sequencing used immunoSEQ multiplex PCR; TCRdb keeps in-frame clones, though not all of them. The data contain approximately 400,000 clones, roughly 90% of them singletons. The sample consisted of PBMCs or T cells enriched from blood (not recorded which). Receptors originate from a woman aged 40 to 50 who had been exposed to COVID-19.

The sample holds one count of this clone. This chain joins TRBV2 and TRBJ1-5, with D perhaps matching TRBD1 (5 bases). CDR1 and CDR2 from the germline V gene are SNHLY and FYNNEI. V was clipped by 5 bases and J by 5 bases, with 19 bases between them. The CDR3 has 16 amino acids. The CDR3 is CASSRDMGEVYQPQHF. CDR3 DNA sequence: TGTGCCAGCAGTCGAGATATGGGGGAGGTTTATCAGCCCCAGCATTTT.

The chain links TRBV7-2 to TRBJ1-5, with TRBD1 matching over 9 bases. The CDR3 has 16 residues. With 1 base clipped from V and 0 bases from J, the junction kept 1 base outside the gene matches. Germline-derived CDR1 and CDR2 are SGHTA and FQGNSA. The CDR3 is CASSLGTGVSNQPQHF. CDR3 in DNA: TGTGCCAGCAGCTTAGGGACAGGGGTTAGCAATCAGCCCCAGCATTTT.

This chain uses TRBV20-1 with TRBJ2-7; weak D call: TRBD2 (5 bases). With 1 base removed from V and 11 bases from J, the gap between germline ends came to 12 bases. Germline V gives CDR1 DFQATT, CDR2 SNEGSKA (reference sequence). The CDR3 sequence is 11 residues long. The CDR3 here is CSARARGLEYF. The CDR3 region has the DNA TGCAGTGCTAGAGCCCGGGGTTTGGAGTACTTC.

V gene TRBV7-9 combines with J gene TRBJ1-5; D might be TRBD1 (5 bases). This CDR3 contains 14 residues. Trimming removed 6 bases from V and 4 bases from J, with 13 bases in between. Germline assignment: CDR1 SEHNR and CDR2 FQNEAQ (reference sequence). The CDR3 reads CASRRGGGNQPQHF. CDR3 DNA: TGTGCCAGCAGGAGAGGTGGGGGGAATCAGCCCCAGCATTTT.

The gene calls are TRBV7-8 and TRBJ1-2; tentative D call: TRBD1 (5 bases). V lost 5 bases to trimming and J lost 7 bases, with 14 bases between them. Germline CDR1 reads SGHVS; CDR2 reads FQNEAQ. CDR3 length: 13 amino acids. This CDR3 reads CASSPLLGLGYTF. The CDR3 nucleotides are TGTGCCAGCAGCCCCCTTCTGGGGCTTGGCTACACCTTC.

V gene TRBV13 combines with J gene TRBJ2-3; D call uncertain. V lost 5 bases to trimming and J lost 1 base, with 7 bases between them. The CDR3 is made up of 13 amino acids. From germline, CDR1 is PRHDT and CDR2 FYEKMQ (reference sequence). Here the CDR3 reads CASSHSRTDTQYF. The DNA of the CDR3 is TGTGCCAGCAGCCACTCACGCACAGATACGCAGTATTTT.

This chain connects TRBV2 to TRBJ2-3; 9 bases line up with TRBD1. CDR1 SNHLY and CDR2 FYNNEI come from the germline V gene. With 4 bases clipped from V and 2 bases from J, the junction kept 10 bases outside the gene matches. The CDR3 consists of 17 residues. The CDR3 region is CASSVGQGQGPTDTQYF. As DNA, the CDR3 is TGTGCCAGCAGTGTCGGCCAGGGACAGGGACCCACAGATACGCAGTATTTT. The full variable domain, its missing parts supplied by reference TRBV2 and TRBJ2-3, is EPEVTQTPSHQVTQMGQEVILRCVPISNHLYFYWYRQILGQKVEFLVSFYNNEISEKSEIFDDQFSVERPDGSNFTLKIRSTKLEDSAMYFCASSVGQGQGPTDTQYFGPGTRLTVL.

This clone appeared once. This chain uses TRBV11-1 with TRBJ2-3; 8 bases match TRBD2. Germline V gene lookup returns CDR1 SGHAT and CDR2 FQDESV (reference sequence). The CDR3 extends over 15 amino acids. Losses at the gene ends were 5 bases for V and 3 bases for J; bases not matched to a gene: 7. DNA for the CDR3: TGTGCCAGCAGCCATAGCGGGATAAGGACAGATACGCAGTATTTT. Amino acid sequence: CASSHSGIRTDTQYF.

V usage is TRBV5-5 and J usage is TRBJ1-2, with D possibly matching TRBD1 (5 bases). Germline V CDR1 and CDR2: SGHKS, YYEKEE (reference sequence). The CDR3 consists of 12 residues. The ends were cut back, 4 bases at V and 8 bases at J, with 12 bases in the middle. CDR3 sequence reads: CASSLGARGYTF. In nucleotides, the CDR3 is TGTGCCAGCAGCCTAGGGGCGCGGGGCTACACCTTC.

V gene TRBV28 combines with J gene TRBJ1-5, with 10 bases matching TRBD1. V lost 0 bases and J lost 7; bases outside the gene matches: 6. Germline V lookup: CDR1 MDHEN, CDR2 SYDVKM. The CDR3 has 16 amino acids. The CDR3 protein is CASSLWGQGRGQPQHF. The CDR3 bases are TGTGCCAGCAGTTTATGGGGACAGGGGCGAGGGCAGCCCCAGCATTTT.

The chain has TRBV3-1 (or the pseudogene TRBV3-2) and TRBJ2-1; 10 bases fit TRBD2. Germline-derived CDR1 and CDR2 are LGHDT and YNNKEL (reference sequence). The CDR3 has 18 amino acids. V dropped 1 base and J dropped 7; count of bases not matched to a gene: 13. CDR3 sequence reads: CASSQGSPSGGVGNEQFF. CDR3 nucleotide sequence: TGTGCCAGCAGCCAAGGTTCACCCAGCGGGGGGGTAGGGAATGAGCAGTTCTTC.

This chain's CDR3 is CASSLGSAIEEKLFF. For the CDR3, the DNA is TGTGCCAGCAGCTTAGGCTCCGCGATCGAGGAAAAACTGTTTTTT. This chain uses TRBV7-6 with TRBJ1-4; unclear D gene. This CDR3 has 15 amino acids. Germline assignment: CDR1 SGHVS and CDR2 FNYEAQ. V was trimmed by 1 base and J by 8 bases, leaving 14 bases between them.

This chain uses TRBV25-1 with TRBJ2-2; D is unresolved. This CDR3 comprises 13 residues. The ends were cut back, 6 bases at V and 4 bases at J, with 9 bases in the middle. The germline CDR1 and CDR2 sequences are MGHDK and SYGVNS. The CDR3 sequence is CASSKLSTGELFF. The CDR3 DNA reads as TGTGCCAGCAGCAAACTATCCACCGGGGAGCTGTTTTTT.

On this clone: Other DNA sequences of this sample code for an identical CDR3. The chain joins TRBV30 to TRBJ1-5; D is unresolved. V was clipped by 3 bases and J by 1 base, with 7 bases between them. CDR1 and CDR2 from the germline V gene are GTSNPN and SVGIG (reference sequence). This CDR3 is 13 amino acids long. CDR3: CAWSVQSNQPQHF. The CDR3 DNA reads TGTGCCTGGAGCGTACAGAGCAATCAGCCCCAGCATTTT.

The gene calls are TRBV5-1 and TRBJ2-1; D perhaps matches TRBD1 (6 bases). The ends were cut back, 5 bases at V and 3 bases at J, with 15 bases in the middle. Germline V lookup: CDR1 SGHRS, CDR2 YFSETQ. This CDR3 contains 15 residues. CDR3 amino acids: CASSFGVTGYNEQFF. The CDR3 bases are TGCGCCAGCAGTTTTGGCGTGACAGGCTACAATGAGCAGTTCTTC.

V usage is TRBV5-1 and J usage is TRBJ1-1; 10 positions match TRBD1. Germline values: CDR1 SGHRS, CDR2 YFSETQ. V lost 4 bases and J lost 2; bases outside the gene matches: 5. The CDR3 has 15 amino acids. CDR3 coding DNA: TGCGCCAGCAGCCCATGGACAGGGGGTAACACTGAAGCTTTCTTT. This gives the protein CASSPWTGGNTEAFF.

V gene TRBV9 combines with J gene TRBJ2-2, with 9 bases fitting TRBD1. The CDR3 consists of 14 residues. V trimming: 6 bases; J trimming: 3 bases; junction bases outside the gene matches: 3. Germline CDR1 SGDLS, CDR2 YYNGEE. The CDR3 region has the DNA TGTGCCAGCAAGGACAGGGGCGACACCGGGGAGCTGTTTTTT. Protein product: CASKDRGDTGELFF.

V gene TRBV5-1 combines with J gene TRBJ2-4, with 11 bases aligning to TRBD1. Unmatched junction bases numbered 1, after V lost 2 bases and J lost 0 bases. The CDR3 covers 16 residues. Germline V gene data show CDR1 as SGHRS and CDR2 as YFSETQ. The DNA for the CDR3 is TGCGCCAGCAGCTTAGGACAGGGGGCAGCCAAAAACATTCAGTACTTC. Protein sequence: CASSLGQGAAKNIQYF.

This sequence joins TRBV27 and TRBJ1-5; no firm D call. The CDR3 sequence is 14 residues long. Trimming stripped 2 bases from V and 5 bases from J, with 10 bases between. Germline assignment: CDR1 MNHEY and CDR2 SMNVEV (reference sequence). Written as DNA, the CDR3 is TGTGCCAGCAGTTTAGGAGGGAATTATCAGCCCCAGCATTTT. Amino acid sequence: CASSLGGNYQPQHF.

This chain uses TRBV30 with TRBJ1-2; D possibly corresponds to TRBD1 (6 bases). CDR3 length: 17 amino acids. CDR1 GTSNPN and CDR2 SVGIG come from the germline V gene (reference sequence). Trimming removed 0 bases at V and 3 bases at J, with 20 bases between. The DNA of the CDR3 is TGTGCCTGGAGTGTTTTGTTCCCTCATCAGGGGCACTATGGCTACACCTTC. Translating gives CAWSVLFPHQGHYGYTF.

V and J are TRBV30 and TRBJ2-7; D gene uncertain. This CDR3 has 12 amino acids. V lost 8 bases and J lost 0, with 11 bases in between. Per the germline V gene, CDR1 is GTSNPN and CDR2 is SVGIG (reference sequence). Written as DNA, the CDR3 is TGTGCCGTAGCCCGTGGCTCCTACGAGCAGTACTTC. It encodes CAVARGSYEQYF.

This chain uses TRBV10-1 with TRBJ2-2, with D perhaps matching TRBD2 (5 bases). Germline V CDR1 and CDR2: WNHNN, SYGVQD (reference sequence). V lost 7 bases and J 3 bases, leaving 12 bases between the germline ends. The CDR3 length is 14 residues. CDR3 sequence reads: CASKEGEDTGELFF. The CDR3 DNA reads as TGCGCCAGCAAAGAGGGAGAGGACACCGGGGAGCTGTTTTTT.

V usage is TRBV5-6 and J usage is TRBJ2-7; D is possibly TRBD2 (7 bases). The CDR3 has 15 residues. The V gene's germline CDR1 is SGHDT and CDR2 YYEEEE. Trimming pared 4 bases from V and 5 bases from J, leaving 19 bases between. The CDR3 here is CASSPGSGGGHEQYF. In DNA, the CDR3 is TGTGCCAGCAGCCCCGGTAGTGGCGGGGGCCACGAGCAGTACTTC.

In nucleotides, the CDR3 is TGCAGCGTTGTTGGGCAGGGTGGTGGCTACACCTTC. This codes for CSVVGQGGGYTF. This chain joins TRBV29-1 and TRBJ1-2; possibly TRBD1 for D (5 bases). V was clipped by 4 bases and J by 7 bases, with 13 bases between them. The CDR3 contains 12 residues. Germline CDR1 is SQVTM and CDR2 is ANQGSEA. The full variable domain, rest sourced from reference TRBV29-1 and TRBJ1-2, is SAVISQKPSRDICQRGTSLTIQCQVDSQVTMMFWYRQQPGQSLTLIATANQGSEATYESGFVIDKFPISRPNLTFSTLTVSNMSPEDSSIYLCSVVGQGGGYTFGSGTRLTVV.

This clone was seen only a few times. The rearrangement links TRBV21-1 to TRBJ1-3. TRBV21-1 is recorded as a pseudogene. This CDR3 spans 16 amino acids. The CDR3 DNA is TGTGCCAGCAGCAATCGGAGATTGTGCTCTGGAAACACCATATATTTT. Protein: CASSNRRLCSGNTIYF.

This chain links TRBV5-1 with TRBJ2-1; D is possibly TRBD2 (6 bases). This CDR3 spans 14 amino acids. Germline V gene lookup returns CDR1 SGHRS and CDR2 YFSETQ. V dropped 2 bases and J dropped 6 bases, with 12 bases sitting between them. CDR3 bases: TGCGCCAGCAGCTTCGGGACTCGACCCAATGAGCAGTTCTTC. It translates to CASSFGTRPNEQFF.

There are a few counts of this clone. The chain combines TRBV30 with TRBJ1-6; possibly TRBD1 for D (6 bases). The CDR3 totals 14 residues. Germline V gene sequence: CDR1 GTSNPN, CDR2 SVGIG (reference sequence). V was clipped by 0 bases and J by 8 bases, with 11 bases between them. The chain's CDR3 is CAWSVRTEDSPLHF. The CDR3, as DNA: TGTGCCTGGAGTGTCAGGACAGAGGATTCACCCCTCCACTTT.

The J gene is TRBJ1-1, the V gene TRBV27; D is perhaps TRBD1 (6 bases). V was pared by 2 bases and J by 1 base, with 26 bases between. Germline V lookup: CDR1 MNHEY, CDR2 SMNVEV (reference sequence). The CDR3 length is 20 residues. CDR3 sequence reads: CASSLLTSLGAGVENTEAFF. DNA for the CDR3: TGTGCCAGCAGTTTACTTACCTCGTTGGGGGCTGGGGTGGAGAACACTGAAGCTTTCTTT.

This clone came up once. This rearrangement joins TRBV12-3 or TRBV12-4 to TRBJ1-5; D gene uncertain. V was trimmed by 3 bases and J by 2 bases, leaving 5 bases between them. CDR3 length: 13 residues. CDR3 loop: CASSFTGNQPQHF. CDR3 bases: TGTGCCAGCAGTTTTACAGGCAATCAGCCCCAGCATTTT.

This chain links TRBV5-8 with TRBJ1-5; 9 bases are shared with TRBD1. Germline lookup yields CDR1 SGHTS and CDR2 YDEGEE. CDR3 length: 14 amino acids. After removal of 5 bases from V and 5 bases from J, the junction contained 5 bases not matched to a gene. The CDR3, as DNA: TGTGCCAGCAGGGACGGACAGGGGTATCAGCCCCAGCATTTT. Translation: CASRDGQGYQPQHF.

This clone was recorded once. The gene calls are TRBV30 and TRBJ2-5; TRBD1 agrees at 7 bases. This CDR3 is 15 amino acids long. Germline V CDR1 and CDR2: GTSNPN, SVGIG (reference sequence). J gave up 3 bases and V 0 bases, and 7 bases lay outside the gene matches. Here the CDR3 DNA reads TGTGCCTGGAGTGTACTGGGGACAGCGAAAGAGACCCAGTACTTC. This translates into CAWSVLGTAKETQYF.